Below, 23 T cell receptor beta chains from the same sample are listed, as sequenced in a study of tumor T cells in aggressive B-cell lymphoma. Assay: immunoSEQ multiplex PCR; the TCRdb copy retains only in-frame clones and omits some. The table lists a few thousand clones, 88% of them singletons. Input material: tumor tissue. All receptors derive from an adult with diffuse large B cell lymphoma.

The V call is TRBV19, the J call TRBJ1-6; no firm D call. Trimming took 6 bases from V and 10 from J, leaving 16 bases between them. Germline V gene sequence: CDR1 LNHDA, CDR2 SQIVND (reference sequence). This CDR3 region has 14 residues. The CDR3 bases are TGTGCCAGTAGGGCGGCTACTGATGGGTCACCCCTCCACTTT. This translates into CASRAATDGSPLHF.

This clone was picked up one time. The chain uses TRBV5-4 and TRBJ2-3; 12 bases match TRBD2. In germline, CDR1 is SGHNT, CDR2 YYREEE (reference sequence). J lost 6 bases, V lost 3 bases, and 11 bases had no gene match. This CDR3 contains 17 residues. The CDR3 region has the DNA TGTGCCAGCAGCTCCCGGTGGACTAGCGGGGTGGCGGATACGCAGTATTTT. Its protein product is CASSSRWTSGVADTQYF.

The V call is TRBV4-2, the J call TRBJ1-1; 8 nucleotides agree with TRBD1. V gave up 0 bases and J gave up 0 bases; unmatched junction bases: 3. There are 16 residues in the CDR3. The germline V gene encodes CDR1 LGHNA and CDR2 YNFKEQ. The CDR3 here is CASSQDQGAMNTEAFF. The CDR3 bases are TGTGCCAGCAGCCAAGATCAGGGGGCAATGAACACTGAAGCTTTCTTT.

The gene calls are TRBV27 and TRBJ1-6; D not resolved. This CDR3 contains 14 residues. Per germline, CDR1 MNHEY and CDR2 SMNVEV (reference sequence). The CDR3: CASRLRERRSPLHF. The CDR3 coding sequence is TGTGCTAGCCGACTTCGGGAGAGACGGTCACCCCTCCACTTT.

The chain combines TRBV10-3 with TRBJ2-2, with TRBD2 matching over 8 bases. Trimming removed 8 bases from V and 4 bases from J; junction bases left unmatched: 9. Germline CDR1 is ENHRY and CDR2 is SYGVKD. The CDR3 has 15 residues. In DNA form, the CDR3 reads TGTGCCATCCTGAACGGGGGGGCGACCACCGGGGAGCTGTTTTTT. Its protein product is CAILNGGATTGELFF.

The chain uses TRBV5-1 and TRBJ2-7, with 11 bases aligning to TRBD2. Germline trimming cut 1 base from V and 5 bases from J; bases unmatched to any gene: 8. Germline-derived CDR1 and CDR2 are SGHRS and YFSETQ. The CDR3 is 16 amino acids. CDR3 loop: CASSLLAGGSSNEQYF. CDR3 DNA sequence: TGCGCCAGCAGCTTGTTAGCGGGGGGGTCTTCGAACGAGCAGTACTTC.

The chain has TRBV28 and TRBJ1-1, with 8 bases identical to TRBD1. The germline gives CDR1 MDHEN, CDR2 SYDVKM. The CDR3 consists of 13 residues. Here the CDR3 reads CASWQGAGTEAFF. In DNA form, the CDR3 reads TGTGCGAGCTGGCAGGGGGCCGGCACTGAAGCTTTCTTT.

The chain links TRBV15 to TRBJ1-2, with TRBD1 matching 7 bases. The CDR3 extends over 15 amino acids. Germline trimming cut 5 bases from V and 0 bases from J; bases unmatched to any gene: 6. CDR1 and CDR2 from the germline V gene are LNHNV and YYDKDF (reference sequence). The CDR3 loop reads CATSGRQGTNYGYTF. CDR3 DNA: TGTGCCACCAGCGGACGACAGGGCACTAACTATGGCTACACCTTC. The full variable domain, in which reference TRBV15 and TRBJ1-2 provide the parts outside the CDR3, is DAMVIQNPRYQVTQFGKPVTLSCSQTLNHNVMYWYQQKSSQAPKLLFHYYDKDFNNEADTPDNFQSRRPNTSFCFLDIRSPGLGDTAMYLCATSGRQGTNYGYTFGSGTRLTVV.

V and J are TRBV19 and TRBJ1-1; D ambiguous. V was clipped by 5 bases and J by 8 bases, with 12 bases between them. The CDR3 is 12 residues long. Germline loops: CDR1 LNHDA, CDR2 SQIVND (reference sequence). The CDR3 loop reads CASSPVNREAFF. CDR3 bases: TGTGCCAGTAGTCCGGTTAATCGGGAAGCTTTCTTT.

The chain recombines TRBV27 with TRBJ1-4; the D is unclear. There are 11 residues in the CDR3. Trimming left V 7 bases short and J 8 bases short, with 8 bases between. Germline V lookup: CDR1 MNHEY, CDR2 SMNVEV (reference sequence). The CDR3 DNA reads TGTGCCAGCATGAGTTCGGAAAAACTGTTTTTT. Translating it yields CASMSSEKLFF.

Of note for this clone: A junction boundary mismatches the germline segment, possibly from a read error. V usage is TRBV29-1 and J usage is TRBJ1-2, with D hard to call. Germline loops: CDR1 SQVTM, CDR2 ANQGSEA. The CDR3 is 9 residues long. The CDR3 DNA reads TGCAGCACTAACAATGGCTACACCTTC. Amino acids: CSTNNGYTF.

The rearrangement uses TRBV6-6 and TRBJ1-2, with TRBD1 matching over 8 bases. The junction had 8 bases not matched to a gene; V was cut back by 11 bases and J by 0 bases. Germline lookup yields CDR1 MNHNY and CDR2 SVGAGI (reference sequence). The CDR3 runs to 14 residues. The chain's CDR3 is CAVAGGVTNYGYTF. As DNA, the CDR3 is TGTGCCGTGGCAGGGGGCGTCACTAACTATGGCTACACCTTC.

Comments on this clone: An end of the junction differs from the germline gene, which may be a read error. Different DNA sequences within this sample yield the same CDR3. The chain combines TRBV18 with TRBJ1-6; no firm D call. The CDR3 is made up of 13 amino acids. Germline-derived CDR1 and CDR2 are KGHSH and LQKENI. CDR3 region: CASSLATDSPLHF. The CDR3 bases are TGTGCCAGCTCACTAGCGACCGATTCACCCCTCCATTTT. The full variable domain, in which reference TRBV18 and TRBJ1-6 provide the parts outside the CDR3, is NAGVMQNPRHLVRRRGQEARLRCSPMKGHSHVYWYRQLPEEGLKFMVYLQKENIIDESGMPKERFSAEFPKEGPSILRIQQVVRGDSAAYFCASSLATDSPLHFGNGTRLTVT.

For the CDR3, the DNA is TGTGCCAGCAGCGTACTTCTAGCGGGAAATACGCAGTATTTT. This encodes CASSVLLAGNTQYF. This chain connects TRBV9 to TRBJ2-3; TRBD2 matches at 9 bases. CDR3 length equals 14 residues. Germline CDR1 SGDLS, CDR2 YYNGEE. V shed 1 base, J shed 7 bases, and the junction held 4 bases outside the gene matches.

This clone was detected a few times. This sequence joins TRBV4-3 and TRBJ1-1, with a possible D match to TRBD1 (5 bases). Trimming removed 1 base at V and 5 bases at J, with 14 bases between. CDR3 size: 15 residues. The germline V gene has CDR1 LGHNA and CDR2 YSLEER. CDR3 nucleotide sequence: TGCGCCAGCAGCCAAGCGAGGACACCGACTACTGAAGCTTTCTTT. It translates to CASSQARTPTTEAFF.

This clone was seen only once. This chain joins TRBV5-3 and TRBJ2-1; D possibly corresponds to TRBD2 (6 bases). TRBV5-3 is marked as an open reading frame, function uncertain. This CDR3 comprises 12 residues. V was cut by 4 bases and J by 7 bases, with 9 bases left in between. The CDR3 spells CARSPGRNEQFF. CDR3 DNA: TGTGCCAGAAGCCCGGGGAGGAATGAGCAGTTCTTC.

The genes are TRBV18 and TRBJ1-3, with unresolved D. The CDR3 has 20 residues. CDR1 is KGHSH, CDR2 LQKENI, per germline. V was clipped by 3 bases and J by 0 bases, with 24 bases between them. CDR3 DNA sequence: TGTGCCAGCTCACCCCCTCTCCCTTTACTCCTAGACCGCTCTGGAAACACCATATATTTT. Its protein is CASSPPLPLLLDRSGNTIYF.

The CDR3 nucleotides read TGTGCCTGGAGTTGGACTAGCGGGGCGGGGAATGAGCAGTTCTTC. Translation gives CAWSWTSGAGNEQFF. The chain carries TRBV30 and TRBJ2-1, with 12 bases fitting TRBD2. Germline V lookup: CDR1 GTSNPN, CDR2 SVGIG (reference sequence). With 2 bases clipped from V and 7 bases from J, the junction kept 6 bases outside the gene matches. CDR3 length: 15 residues.

This clone was recorded only once. The chain uses TRBV28 and TRBJ1-4, with D possibly being TRBD1 (6 bases). V was trimmed by 8 bases and J by 5 bases, leaving 9 bases between them. This CDR3 region has 12 residues. From germline, CDR1 is MDHEN and CDR2 SYDVKM. The DNA of the CDR3 is TGTGCCAGCGGGCAGGGGAATGAAAAACTGTTTTTT. Its translation is CASGQGNEKLFF.

This chain links TRBV19 with TRBJ2-2; a weak D match, TRBD1 (6 bases). V gave up 1 base and J gave up 4 bases, with 10 bases separating them. The length of the CDR3 is 15 residues. The germline gives CDR1 LNHDA, CDR2 SQIVND (reference sequence). The CDR3 DNA reads as TGTGCCAGTAGTATAGTCGGACAGAGCACCGGGGAGCTGTTTTTT. This translates into CASSIVGQSTGELFF.

This clone was picked up one time. This chain connects TRBV28 to TRBJ1-2; D is perhaps TRBD1 (6 bases). CDR3 size: 13 residues. Looked up from germline, CDR1 is MDHEN and CDR2 is SYDVKM. V was cut by 5 bases and J by 5 bases, with 12 bases left in between. The CDR3 is CASSIGGQYGYTF. The CDR3 coding sequence is TGTGCCAGCAGTATAGGGGGACAATATGGCTACACCTTC.

The gene calls are TRBV4-3 and TRBJ2-7; 8 bases agree with TRBD2. CDR3 length: 15 amino acids. Germline V gives CDR1 LGHNA, CDR2 YSLEER. V lost 6 bases and J lost 4; bases outside the gene matches: 11. Written as DNA, the CDR3 is TGCGCCAGCAGTCAAAACGCGGGGGGACTTTACGAGCAGTACTTC. Protein: CASSQNAGGLYEQYF.

V is TRBV7-2 and J is TRBJ2-3, with 11 bases matching TRBD2. V shed 4 bases, J shed 4 bases, and the junction held 7 bases outside the gene matches. The CDR3 is made up of 16 amino acids. The germline gives CDR1 SGHTA, CDR2 FQGNSA. The CDR3 nucleotides are TGTGCCAGCAGCTCCCAAACTAGCGGGGGTTCAGATACGCAGTATTTT. This sequence encodes CASSSQTSGGSDTQYF.